The following is a TCR beta chain sequence with its context. This sample is drawn from a study of cytomegalovirus exposure and HLA in healthy donors. For the study at large: Earlier, 95 million to 140 million unique TCR beta sequences were recovered from approximately 200 million T cells by an analysis.

The V gene's germline CDR1 is SGHVS and CDR2 FNYEAQ. Trimming left V 3 bases short and J 2 bases short, with 10 bases between. This CDR3 comprises 14 residues. Primers for the PCR totalled 60 Vbeta and 13 Jbeta. Generated by immunoSEQ multiplex PCR, the TCRdb table keeps only in-frame clones and is missing some. This sample yields some 180,000 clones, of which roughly 70% are seen a single time; approximately 2.9% belongs to the top ten. The sequence derives from a male donor in good health and CMV-seronegative. The sequenced sample consisted of PBMCs. This chain uses TRBV7-6 with TRBJ1-1; tentative D call: TRBD1 (6 bases). Here the CDR3 reads CASSFSRGNTEAFF. CDR3 coding DNA: TGTGCCAGCAGCTTCTCCAGGGGCAACACTGAAGCTTTCTTT.